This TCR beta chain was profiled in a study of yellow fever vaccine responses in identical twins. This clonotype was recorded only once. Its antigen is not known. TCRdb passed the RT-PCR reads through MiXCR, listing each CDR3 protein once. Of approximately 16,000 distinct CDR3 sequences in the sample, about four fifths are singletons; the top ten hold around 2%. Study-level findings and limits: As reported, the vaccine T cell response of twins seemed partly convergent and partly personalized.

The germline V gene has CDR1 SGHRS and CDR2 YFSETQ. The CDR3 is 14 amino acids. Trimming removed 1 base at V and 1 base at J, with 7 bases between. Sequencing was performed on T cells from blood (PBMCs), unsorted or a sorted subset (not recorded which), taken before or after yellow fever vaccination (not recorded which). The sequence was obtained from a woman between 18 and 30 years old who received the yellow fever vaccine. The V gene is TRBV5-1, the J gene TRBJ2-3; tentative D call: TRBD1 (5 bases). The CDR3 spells CASSLRGGTDTQYF. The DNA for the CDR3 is TGCGCCAGCAGCTTGAGGGGTGGCACAGATACGCAGTATTTT. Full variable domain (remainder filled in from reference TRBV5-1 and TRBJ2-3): KAGVTQTPRYLIKTRGQQVTLSCSPISGHRSVSWYQQTPGQGLQFLFEYFSETQRNKGNFPGRFSGRQFSNSRSEMNVSTLELGDSALYLCASSLRGGTDTQYFGPGTRLTVL.